The clone carrying this T cell receptor beta chain turned up a few times. The sample belongs to a study of human T cells and chemical hapten exposure. CDR3 length: 13 residues. Germline V gene data show CDR1 as SNHLY and CDR2 as FYNNEI. V lost 6 bases to trimming and J lost 4 bases, with 12 bases between them. From the RACE reads, TCRdb called clonotypes with MiXCR, one entry per CDR3 protein. This sample carries tens of thousands of distinct CDR3 sequences, 9.8% of them seen once, and the ten largest clones take more than 2.5%. This sample's time point: patch test 1, 2 weeks after DPC sensitization. This sample's treatment: therapeutic diphenylcyclopropenone sensitization with weekly scalp DPC.

The sequencing used whole blood, collected in connection with sensitization to the hapten diphenylcyclopropenone (DPC). This receptor was taken from a woman between 40 and 50 years old with alopecia areata. Some clones in this sample may be carry-over from other donors' samples. The V call is TRBV2, the J call TRBJ2-5; D is ambiguous. The CDR3 DNA reads as TGTGCCAGCAGCCCCGAAGTAGTAGAGACCCAGTACTTC. This encodes CASSPEVVETQYF.